The 27 T cell receptor beta chains below come from one sample, sequenced in a study of human T cells and chemical hapten exposure (dated by TCRdb to the early 2020s). The time point label for this specimen denotes: patch test 1, 2 weeks after DPC sensitization. The treatment or condition label, read with the paper, signifies: therapeutic diphenylcyclopropenone sensitization with weekly scalp DPC. The library was generated by RACE. Sequencer: NextSeq 500. Using fastp trimming at Q25 and MiXCR clonotype assembly, TCRdb reanalyzed the public sequencing data and kept in-frame beta chains. All rows with the same CDR3 protein become a single entry with the most common DNA and genes. This sample has around 75,000 distinct CDR3 sequences in its table, and over 9.5% of those were observed once. The ten largest make up about 3.5% of the sample. Sample: whole blood, taken in connection with sensitization to the hapten diphenylcyclopropenone (DPC). These receptors came from a woman aged 60-75 years with alopecia areata. Some clones in this sample may be carry-over from other donors' samples.

The chain recombines TRBV20-1 with TRBJ2-5, with 9 nucleotides matching TRBD2. CDR1 and CDR2 from the germline V gene are DFQATT and SNEGSKA (reference sequence). The CDR3 totals 15 residues. The junction had 4 bases not matched to a gene; V was cut back by 0 bases and J by 2 bases. The CDR3 is CSARDERGEQETQYF. The CDR3, as DNA: TGCAGTGCTAGAGATGAGCGGGGGGAACAAGAGACCCAGTACTTC.

This clonotype has a count of ten or more. The genes are TRBV12-3 or TRBV12-4 and TRBJ1-4; the D gene is possibly TRBD1 (5 bases). The CDR3 runs to 13 residues. V was pared by 2 bases and J by 8 bases, with 9 bases between. CDR3 bases: TGTGCCAGCAGTTTACAGGGAAACGAAAAACTGTTTTTT. The encoded protein is CASSLQGNEKLFF.

At least ten counts were recorded for this clonotype. This rearrangement joins TRBV4-1 to TRBJ2-3; weak D call: TRBD1 (5 bases). Trimming stripped 0 bases from V and 4 bases from J, with 8 bases between. Germline lookup yields CDR1 MGHRA and CDR2 YSYEKL. The CDR3 consists of 14 residues. The CDR3 region is CASSQDRVADTQYF. CDR3 coding DNA: TGCGCCAGCAGCCAAGACAGGGTGGCAGATACGCAGTATTTT.

This chain links TRBV18 with TRBJ2-2; TRBD2 might be the D (6 bases). Trimming shortened V by 6 bases and J by 6 bases, and 20 bases separated the two germline ends. The CDR3 contains 16 residues. Germline CDR1 KGHSH, CDR2 LQKENI. The DNA for the CDR3 is TGTGCCAGCTCTGACTGGGACTTCGCCGGGGCCGGGGAGCTGTTTTTT. Translation gives CASSDWDFAGAGELFF.

In this sample, this clonotype turned up many times. The CDR3 reads CASSLTGSRIQETQYF. As DNA, the CDR3 is TGTGCCAGCAGCTTAACAGGCAGCCGGATCCAAGAGACCCAGTACTTC. The rearrangement joins TRBV7-3 to TRBJ2-5; D remains unclear. This CDR3 comprises 16 residues. Deletions cut 0 bases from V and 1 base from J, with 12 bases between. Germline V gene data show CDR1 as SGHTA and CDR2 as FQGTGA.

This clonotype was recorded at least ten times. At one boundary the junction diverges from the germline segment, which might be a read error. The V and J genes are TRBV7-3 and TRBJ2-5; 11 nucleotides match TRBD2. The CDR3 consists of 14 residues. Germline-derived CDR1 and CDR2 are SGHTA and FQGTGA. The DNA of the CDR3 is TGTGCCAGCAGCCTAACTAGCGGGGGAGAGACCCAGTACTTC. It specifies CASSLTSGGETQYF.

This clonotype has a count of ten or more. The rearrangement joins TRBV4-2 to TRBJ2-3; 8 bases line up with TRBD2. J was trimmed by 1 base and V by 0 bases; bases with no gene match: 3. Germline CDR1 is LGHNA and CDR2 is YNFKEQ. There are 16 residues in the CDR3. The DNA for the CDR3 is TGTGCCAGCAGCCAAGATTTGCGGGGGGGCACAGATACGCAGTATTTT. Translation gives CASSQDLRGGTDTQYF.

This clonotype showed up many times. The chain has TRBV2 and TRBJ2-3; D may be TRBD1 (5 bases). The CDR3 contains 13 residues. The germline V and J ends were trimmed by 8 bases and 0 bases, with 9 bases remaining between them. Germline assignment: CDR1 SNHLY and CDR2 FYNNEI. The CDR3, as DNA: TGTGCCAGCGGCAGGGATAGCACAGATACGCAGTATTTT. Residues: CASGRDSTDTQYF.

The chain uses TRBV10-3 and TRBJ2-3; the D call may be TRBD1 or TRBD2 (5 bases each). This CDR3 is built from 12 residues. Germline V gene lookup returns CDR1 ENHRY and CDR2 SYGVKD. Trimming took off 11 bases at V and 1 base at J, with 10 bases between the two ends. CDR3 coding DNA: TGTGCCGCACGGGGCGGCACAGATACGCAGTATTTT. Translated: CAARGGTDTQYF.

The chain links TRBV3-1 to TRBJ2-3; D ambiguous. Germline V gives CDR1 LGHDT, CDR2 YNNKEL (reference sequence). The ends were cut back, 3 bases at V and 5 bases at J, with 9 bases in the middle. This CDR3 has 13 residues. CDR3 loop: CASSHLHRDTQYF. In DNA form, the CDR3 reads TGTGCCAGCAGCCATCTCCACAGAGATACGCAGTATTTT.

Ten or more counts support this clonotype. This sequence joins TRBV7-6 and TRBJ1-1; D is unclear. With 5 bases removed from V and 0 bases from J, the gap between germline ends came to 10 bases. Germline assignment: CDR1 SGHVS and CDR2 FNYEAQ. This CDR3 is 14 amino acids long. The CDR3 DNA reads TGTGCCAGCAGCCGTCTGCCCTTGAACACTGAAGCTTTCTTT. Translating gives CASSRLPLNTEAFF.

This clonotype was seen repeatedly, ten times or more. V usage is TRBV10-3 and J usage is TRBJ2-3; TRBD2 agrees at 12 bases. The trim removed 6 bases at V and 4 bases at J, leaving 8 bases unmatched. The germline V gene encodes CDR1 ENHRY and CDR2 SYGVKD. The CDR3 is 16 amino acids. Here the CDR3 DNA reads TGTGCCATCAGAGAAAGGACTAGCGGGGTCCCAGATACGCAGTATTTT. Its protein is CAIRERTSGVPDTQYF.

V is TRBV2 and J is TRBJ2-2, with TRBD2 matching 10 bases. Germline V lookup: CDR1 SNHLY, CDR2 FYNNEI. The V and J ends lost 10 bases and 3 bases, in that order; junction bases with no gene match: 5. The CDR3 contains 14 residues. The CDR3 here is CATSSGGHTGELFF. The CDR3 DNA reads TGTGCCACCTCTAGCGGGGGACACACCGGGGAGCTGTTTTTT.

This clonotype came up many times. This rearrangement joins TRBV5-6 to TRBJ2-1, with 11 bases aligning to TRBD2. The germline CDR1 and CDR2 sequences are SGHDT and YYEEEE. J gave up 6 bases and V 4 bases, and 9 bases lay outside the gene matches. There are 16 residues in the CDR3. CDR3: CASSPIAGGLGNEQFF. In DNA, the CDR3 is TGTGCCAGCAGCCCTATAGCGGGGGGGCTAGGCAATGAGCAGTTCTTC. Variable domain in full (rest from reference TRBV5-6 and TRBJ2-1): DAGVTQSPTHLIKTRGQQVTLRCSPKSGHDTVSWYQQALGQGPQFIFQYYEEEERQRGNFPDRFSGHQFPNYSSELNVNALLLGDSALYLCASSPIAGGLGNEQFFGPGTRLTVL.

A remark on this clonotype: A single base separates this from a much larger clone, so it may be a read error. The genes are TRBV28 and TRBJ2-3, with TRBD1 matching over 7 bases. CDR3 length: 17 residues. The V gene end was trimmed by 6 bases and the J gene end by 5 bases; junction bases not matched to a gene: 17. Per germline, CDR1 MDHEN and CDR2 SYDVKM. CDR3 sequence (DNA): TGTGCCAGCAGCACCGAAAGACAGGGTTTTAGAAAAGATACGCAGTATTTT. It specifies CASSTERQGFRKDTQYF.

In this sample, this clonotype turned up many times. The chain uses TRBV30 and TRBJ2-2; 7 nucleotides agree with TRBD1. The germline CDR1 and CDR2 sequences are GTSNPN and SVGIG (reference sequence). The V and J ends lost 5 bases and 3 bases, in that order; junction bases with no gene match: 12. This CDR3 has 16 amino acids. CDR3 DNA sequence: TGTGCCTGGGCGTATTACCGGGACAGTTACACCGGGGAGCTGTTTTTT. It translates to CAWAYYRDSYTGELFF. Variable domain in full (rest from reference TRBV30 and TRBJ2-2): SQTIHQWPATLVQPVGSPLSLECTVEGTSNPNLYWYRQAAGRGLQLLFYSVGIGQISSEVPQNLSASRPQDRQFILSSKKLLLSDSGFYLCAWAYYRDSYTGELFFGEGSRLTVL.

The V gene is TRBV20-1, the J gene TRBJ2-7; 8 bases are a match to TRBD1. The V and J ends lost 6 bases and 3 bases, in that order; junction bases with no gene match: 10. This CDR3 has 14 amino acids. Germline CDR1 DFQATT, CDR2 SNEGSKA (reference sequence). The CDR3 is CSADRLTGVYEQYF. CDR3 bases: TGCAGTGCCGACCGTTTGACAGGGGTCTACGAGCAGTACTTC.

This chain connects TRBV6-6 to TRBJ1-1, with 8 positions matching TRBD1. V shed 7 bases and J 2 bases; nucleotides not matched to a gene: 21. The CDR3 has 19 amino acids. Germline V gene data show CDR1 as MNHNY and CDR2 as SVGAGI (reference sequence). In nucleotides, the CDR3 is TGTGCCAGCACCCTAAACACCCGCCCCAGGGGGCGGGTTAACACTGAAGCTTTCTTT. Translation gives CASTLNTRPRGRVNTEAFF.

The sample holds many counts of this clonotype. The chain has TRBV5-1 and TRBJ2-5; a possible D gene is TRBD1 (5 bases). The V gene's germline CDR1 is SGHRS and CDR2 YFSETQ. V was cut by 1 base and J by 2 bases, with 21 bases left in between. CDR3 length: 18 amino acids. The CDR3, as DNA: TGCGCCAGCAGCTTGCGCGTGGACACCCAAACTTTTCAAGAGACCCAGTACTTC. Its protein product is CASSLRVDTQTFQETQYF.

The V call is TRBV7-6, the J call TRBJ1-1, with 7 bases matching TRBD1. The CDR3 runs to 13 residues. Unmatched junction bases numbered 3, after V lost 0 bases and J lost 8 bases. The germline CDR1 and CDR2 sequences are SGHVS and FNYEAQ. The CDR3 protein is CASSLASDREAFF. The CDR3 DNA follows: TGTGCCAGCAGCTTAGCGTCGGACAGGGAAGCTTTCTTT.

The sample holds many counts of this clonotype. This sequence joins TRBV7-2 and TRBJ2-2; D is perhaps TRBD1 or TRBD2 (5 bases each). V was shortened by 3 bases and J by 4 bases, with 18 bases between the two germline ends. Germline assignment: CDR1 SGHTA and CDR2 FQGNSA. CDR3 length equals 17 residues. The CDR3 bases are TGTGCCAGCAGCTTCCCCCCAGGAGCAGGGAGCACCGGGGAGCTGTTTTTT. This translates into CASSFPPGAGSTGELFF.

This chain joins TRBV5-1 and TRBJ1-3; tentative D call: TRBD1 (6 bases). CDR1 is SGHRS and CDR2 is YFSETQ in the germline V gene. This CDR3 spans 15 amino acids. Trimming left V 4 bases short and J 0 bases short, with 11 bases between. As DNA, the CDR3 is TGCGCCAGCAGCGGAGGACAGTCCTCTGGAAACACCATATATTTT. This gives the protein CASSGGQSSGNTIYF. Variable domain in full (rest from reference TRBV5-1 and TRBJ1-3): KAGVTQTPRYLIKTRGQQVTLSCSPISGHRSVSWYQQTPGQGLQFLFEYFSETQRNKGNFPGRFSGRQFSNSRSEMNVSTLELGDSALYLCASSGGQSSGNTIYFGEGSWLTVV.

This clonotype was seen a few times. This chain uses TRBV12-3 or TRBV12-4 with TRBJ1-1; tentative D call: TRBD1 (6 bases). V shed 6 bases and J shed 12 bases, with 20 bases lying between them. This CDR3 region has 13 residues. This chain's CDR3 is CASRPNRQVGSFF. The CDR3 DNA reads TGTGCCAGCAGGCCAAACAGACAGGTTGGGTCTTTCTTT.

This clonotype has more than one count but fewer than ten. This chain links TRBV29-1 with TRBJ2-2; TRBD2 might be the D (5 bases). Trimming took off 4 bases at V and 4 bases at J, with 13 bases between the two ends. In germline, CDR1 is SQVTM, CDR2 ANQGSEA. There are 14 residues in the CDR3. CDR3 region: CSVVVGVATGELFF. CDR3 nucleotides: TGCAGCGTTGTCGTCGGGGTGGCCACCGGGGAGCTGTTTTTT.

The chain carries TRBV28 and TRBJ1-6; D is perhaps TRBD1 (5 bases). The germline CDR1 and CDR2 sequences are MDHEN and SYDVKM. V lost 5 bases and J lost 15, with 14 bases in between. The CDR3 consists of 12 residues. DNA for the CDR3: TGTGCCAGCAGTCAGGGAGGATCCCACCTCCACTTT. Protein: CASSQGGSHLHF.

In this sample, this clonotype turned up a few times. This chain links TRBV30 with TRBJ1-1; no clear D gene. V was clipped by 5 bases and J by 0 bases, with 13 bases between them. Germline loops: CDR1 GTSNPN, CDR2 SVGIG (reference sequence). This CDR3 is built from 14 residues. CDR3 loop: CAWGPRNLNTEAFF. CDR3 nucleotide sequence: TGTGCCTGGGGGCCCCGGAATTTGAACACTGAAGCTTTCTTT.

In this sample, this clonotype turned up many times. The J gene is TRBJ1-1, the V gene TRBV18; 11 bases are a match to TRBD1. Germline CDR1 is KGHSH and CDR2 is LQKENI. The CDR3 runs 16 residues. Unmatched junction bases numbered 8, after V lost 4 bases and J lost 4 bases. The CDR3 coding sequence is TGTGCCAGCTCACGTTCTCCGGACAGGGGGCCCACTGAAGCTTTCTTT. Translated, it gives CASSRSPDRGPTEAFF.